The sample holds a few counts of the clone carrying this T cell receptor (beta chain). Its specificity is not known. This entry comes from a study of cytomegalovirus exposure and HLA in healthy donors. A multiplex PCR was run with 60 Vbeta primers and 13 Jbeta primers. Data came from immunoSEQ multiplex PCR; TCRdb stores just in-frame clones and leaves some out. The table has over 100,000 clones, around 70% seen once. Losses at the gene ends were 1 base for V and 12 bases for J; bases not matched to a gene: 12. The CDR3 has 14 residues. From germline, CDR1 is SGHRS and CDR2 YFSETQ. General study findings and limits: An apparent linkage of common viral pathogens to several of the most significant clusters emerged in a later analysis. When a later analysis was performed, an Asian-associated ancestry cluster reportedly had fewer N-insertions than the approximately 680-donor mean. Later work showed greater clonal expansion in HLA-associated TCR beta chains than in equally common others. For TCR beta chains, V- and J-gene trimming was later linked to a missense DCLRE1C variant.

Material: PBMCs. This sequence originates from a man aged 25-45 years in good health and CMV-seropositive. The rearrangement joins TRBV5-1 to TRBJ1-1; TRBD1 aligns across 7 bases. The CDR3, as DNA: TGCGCCAGCAGCTTGTCGGGAGGGGGCGCGGTATCTTTCTTT. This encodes CASSLSGGGAVSFF.